The clone carrying this T cell receptor beta chain has just a few counts. The antigen is not known. At one of its ends the junction is not consistent with the germline gene, which may arise from a read error. The data were obtained in a study of identical twins. Findings and caveats of the study: Out-of-frame beta chain sequences displayed weaker excess sharing between twins.

TCRdb independently ran MiXCR on the 5' RACE reads; one entry per CDR3 protein. The profile shows 1.5 million to 2 million distinct CDR3 sequences, less than 35% of them singletons. The length of the CDR3 is 13 residues. Germline lookup yields CDR1 SGHNT and CDR2 YENEEA. Sample: cord blood. The gene calls are TRBV11-3 and TRBJ2-1; 7 positions agree with TRBD1. This TCR derives from a newborn girl in good health. The CDR3 here is CASSVDRANEQFF. DNA for the CDR3: TGTGCCAGCAGCGTAGACAGGGCGAATGAGCAGTTCTTC.